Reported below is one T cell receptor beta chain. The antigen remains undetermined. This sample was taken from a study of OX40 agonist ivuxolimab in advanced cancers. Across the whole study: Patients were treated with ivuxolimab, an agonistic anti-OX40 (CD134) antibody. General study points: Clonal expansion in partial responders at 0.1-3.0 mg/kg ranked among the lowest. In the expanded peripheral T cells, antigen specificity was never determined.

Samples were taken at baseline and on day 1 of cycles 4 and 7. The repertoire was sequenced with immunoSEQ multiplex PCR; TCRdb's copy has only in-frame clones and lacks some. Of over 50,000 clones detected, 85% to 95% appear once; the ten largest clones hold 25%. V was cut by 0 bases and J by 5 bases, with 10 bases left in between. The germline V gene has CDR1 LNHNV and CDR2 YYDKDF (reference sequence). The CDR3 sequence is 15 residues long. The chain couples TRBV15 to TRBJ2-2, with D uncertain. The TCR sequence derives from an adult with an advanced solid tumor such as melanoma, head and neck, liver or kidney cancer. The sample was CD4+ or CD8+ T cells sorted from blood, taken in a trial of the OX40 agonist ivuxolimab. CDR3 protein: CATSRDSVGTGELFF. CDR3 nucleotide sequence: TGTGCCACCAGCAGAGACTCAGTGGGGACCGGGGAGCTGTTTTTT.